Listed here is a single T cell receptor (beta chain). The target antigen is unknown. This sample is part of a study of CD8+ T cells in alopecia areata. Study findings and constraints: Lesional tissue from the scalp (especially in alopecia totalis/universalis) showed higher clonality than normal scalp. Scalp samples also yield sequences of resident alphabeta T cells from normal skin. Sharing of TCRs across patients appeared less clear than in mice, possibly for HLA-related reasons.

cDNA serving as the sequencing template came from extracted, reverse transcribed RNA. The method was immunoSEQ multiplex PCR; TCRdb's version includes in-frame clones alone and lacks a portion of them. Among roughly 150,000 clones, around 57% were seen once, and the ten largest hold 4% to 5.5%. Sample: CD4+ T cells sorted from blood. The TCR comes from a human donor in good health.

The CDR3 region has the DNA TGTGCCAGCAGTTTACCCCTTGGGGGCACAGGAAACACCATATATTTT. It specifies CASSLPLGGTGNTIYF. V usage is TRBV28 and J usage is TRBJ1-3; D may be TRBD1 (6 bases). Trimming cost V 2 bases and J 4 bases, with 15 bases left between them. Germline CDR1 and CDR2: MDHEN and SYDVKM. The CDR3 has 16 amino acids.